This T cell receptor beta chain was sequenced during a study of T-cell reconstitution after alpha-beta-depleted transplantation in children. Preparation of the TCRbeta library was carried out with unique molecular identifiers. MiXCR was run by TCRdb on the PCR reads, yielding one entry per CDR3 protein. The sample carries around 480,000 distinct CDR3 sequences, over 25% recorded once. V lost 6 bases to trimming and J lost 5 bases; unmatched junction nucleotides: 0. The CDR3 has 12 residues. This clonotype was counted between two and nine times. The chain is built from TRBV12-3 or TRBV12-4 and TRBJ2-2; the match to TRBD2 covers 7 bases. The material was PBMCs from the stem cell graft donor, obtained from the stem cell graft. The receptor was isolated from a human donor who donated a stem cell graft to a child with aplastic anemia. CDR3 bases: TGTGCCAGCAGGGGGGGGACCGGGGAGCTGTTTTTT. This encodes CASRGGTGELFF.